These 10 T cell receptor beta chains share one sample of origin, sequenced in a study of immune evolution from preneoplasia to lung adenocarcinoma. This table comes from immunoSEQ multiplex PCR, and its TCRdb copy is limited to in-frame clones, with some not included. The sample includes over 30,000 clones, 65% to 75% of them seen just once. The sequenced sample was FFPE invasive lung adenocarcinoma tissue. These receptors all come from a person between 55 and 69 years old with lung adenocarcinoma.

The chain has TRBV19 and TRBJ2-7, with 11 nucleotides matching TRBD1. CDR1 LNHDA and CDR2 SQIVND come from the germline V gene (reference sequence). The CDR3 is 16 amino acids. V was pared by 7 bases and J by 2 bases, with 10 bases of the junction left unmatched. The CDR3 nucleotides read TGTGCCAGTACCCCCGGAGCGGGACAGGGGGCCTACGAGCAGTACTTC. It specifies CASTPGAGQGAYEQYF.

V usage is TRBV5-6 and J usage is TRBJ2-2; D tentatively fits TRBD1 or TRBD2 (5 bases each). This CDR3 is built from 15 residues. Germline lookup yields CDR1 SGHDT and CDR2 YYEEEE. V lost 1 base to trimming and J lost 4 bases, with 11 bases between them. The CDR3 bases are TGTGCCAGCAGCTTGAGAGGGGACGGCACCGGGGAGCTGTTTTTT. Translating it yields CASSLRGDGTGELFF.

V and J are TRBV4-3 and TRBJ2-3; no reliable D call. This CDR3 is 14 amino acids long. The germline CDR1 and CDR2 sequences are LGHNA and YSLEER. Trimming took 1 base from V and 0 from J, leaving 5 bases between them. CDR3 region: CASSQVGSTDTQYF. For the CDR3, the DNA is TGCGCCAGCAGCCAAGTGGGGAGCACAGATACGCAGTATTTT.

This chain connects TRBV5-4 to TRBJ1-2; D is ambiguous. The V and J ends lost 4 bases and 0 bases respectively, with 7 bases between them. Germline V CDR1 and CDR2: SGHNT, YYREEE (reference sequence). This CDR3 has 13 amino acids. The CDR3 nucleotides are TGTGCCAGCAGCCCACAGTCTAACTATGGCTACACCTTC. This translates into CASSPQSNYGYTF.

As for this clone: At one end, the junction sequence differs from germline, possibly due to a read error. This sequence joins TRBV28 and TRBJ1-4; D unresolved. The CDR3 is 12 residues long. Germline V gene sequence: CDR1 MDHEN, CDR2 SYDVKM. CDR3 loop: CASSHDMKWAVF. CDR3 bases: TGTGCCAGCAGCCACGACATGAAATGGGCTGTTTTT.

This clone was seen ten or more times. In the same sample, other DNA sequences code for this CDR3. CDR3 bases: TGCGCCAGCAGCTTGGGGACAACCTACAATGAGCAGTTCTTC. Translation: CASSLGTTYNEQFF. The gene calls are TRBV5-1 and TRBJ2-1; tentatively, D is TRBD1 (5 bases). In germline, CDR1 is SGHRS, CDR2 YFSETQ. The V end lost 0 bases, the J end lost 2 bases, and 6 bases lay between the germline ends. The CDR3 is made up of 14 amino acids. Variable domain in full (rest from reference TRBV5-1 and TRBJ2-1): KAGVTQTPRYLIKTRGQQVTLSCSPISGHRSVSWYQQTPGQGLQFLFEYFSETQRNKGNFPGRFSGRQFSNSRSEMNVSTLELGDSALYLCASSLGTTYNEQFFGPGTRLTVL.

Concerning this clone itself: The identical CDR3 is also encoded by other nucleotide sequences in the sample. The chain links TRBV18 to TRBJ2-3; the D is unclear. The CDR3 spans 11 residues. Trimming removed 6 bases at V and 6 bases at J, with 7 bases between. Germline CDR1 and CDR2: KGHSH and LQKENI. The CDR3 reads CASSTVDTQYF. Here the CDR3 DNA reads TGTGCCAGCTCTACGGTTGATACGCAGTATTTT.

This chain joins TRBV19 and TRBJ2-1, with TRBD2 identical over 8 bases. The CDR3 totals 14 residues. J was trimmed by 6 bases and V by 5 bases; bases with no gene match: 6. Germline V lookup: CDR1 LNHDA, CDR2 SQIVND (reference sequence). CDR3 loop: CASSRAGGTNEQFF. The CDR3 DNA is TGTGCCAGTAGTCGTGCGGGAGGTACCAATGAGCAGTTCTTC.

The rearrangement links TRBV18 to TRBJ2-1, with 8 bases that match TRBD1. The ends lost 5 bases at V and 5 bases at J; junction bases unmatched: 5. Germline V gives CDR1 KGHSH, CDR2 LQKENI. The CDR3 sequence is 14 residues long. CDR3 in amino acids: CASSVRQGHNEQFF. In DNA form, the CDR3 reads TGTGCCAGCTCAGTCAGACAGGGGCACAATGAGCAGTTCTTC.

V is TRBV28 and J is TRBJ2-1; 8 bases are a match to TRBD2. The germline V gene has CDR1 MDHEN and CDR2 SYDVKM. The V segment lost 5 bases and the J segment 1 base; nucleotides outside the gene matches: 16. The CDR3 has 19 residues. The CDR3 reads CASSPSTVTSGVSYNEQFF. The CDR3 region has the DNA TGTGCCAGCAGTCCCTCCACCGTAACTAGCGGAGTTTCCTACAATGAGCAGTTCTTC.